The next 5 T cell receptor beta chains were all read from a single sample in a study of OX40 agonist ivuxolimab in advanced cancers. TCRdb's table, derived via immunoSEQ multiplex PCR, lists solely in-frame clones and lacks some. This sample has 35,000 or so clones, with more than 85% found just once. The sample was CD4+ or CD8+ T cells sorted from blood, taken in a trial of the OX40 agonist ivuxolimab. These receptors were taken from an adult with an advanced solid tumor such as melanoma, head and neck, liver or kidney cancer.

The genes are TRBV4-3 and TRBJ2-3; 9 nucleotides align to TRBD1. The CDR3 is made up of 14 amino acids. V was clipped by 0 bases and J by 12 bases; unmatched bases: 7. Germline values: CDR1 LGHNA, CDR2 YSLEER. The CDR3: CASSQDLVGQGQYF. The CDR3 nucleotides read TGCGCCAGCAGCCAAGATCTTGTGGGACAGGGACAGTATTTT.

V gene TRBV9 combines with J gene TRBJ2-7; 10 nucleotides match TRBD1. The V gene's germline CDR1 is SGDLS and CDR2 YYNGEE. The CDR3 is 14 amino acids. Trimming took 5 bases from V and 6 from J; bases not matched to a gene: 8. CDR3 nucleotide sequence: TGTGCCAGCAGTATCGGGACAGGGGACCGCGAGCAGTACTTC. It codes for CASSIGTGDREQYF.

The chain combines TRBV5-1 with TRBJ2-3; the match to TRBD1 covers 9 bases. V lost 4 bases and J lost 3; bases outside the gene matches: 6. The CDR3 has 15 amino acids. The germline gives CDR1 SGHRS, CDR2 YFSETQ. This chain's CDR3 is CASSAGTGLTDTQYF. DNA of the CDR3: TGCGCCAGCAGCGCCGGGACAGGGTTGACAGATACGCAGTATTTT. The variable domain in full, with the rest retrieved from reference TRBV5-1 and TRBJ2-3, is KAGVTQTPRYLIKTRGQQVTLSCSPISGHRSVSWYQQTPGQGLQFLFEYFSETQRNKGNFPGRFSGRQFSNSRSEMNVSTLELGDSALYLCASSAGTGLTDTQYFGPGTRLTVL.

This clone was seen just once. This chain joins TRBV7-9 and TRBJ2-3; 8 nucleotides align to TRBD2. Germline trimming cut 5 bases from V and 4 bases from J; bases unmatched to any gene: 5. The length of the CDR3 is 14 residues. Per germline, CDR1 SEHNR and CDR2 FQNEAQ (reference sequence). The CDR3 region has the DNA TGTGCCAGCAGCCCCCGGGGGGGTCCAGATACGCAGTATTTT. Amino acid sequence: CASSPRGGPDTQYF.

The chain combines TRBV6-5 with TRBJ1-1; the match to TRBD1 covers 7 bases. V shed 4 bases, J shed 5 bases, and the junction held 7 bases outside the gene matches. The germline V gene encodes CDR1 MNHEY and CDR2 SVGAGI. This CDR3 has 14 residues. CDR3 nucleotide sequence: TGTGCCAGCAGTTTAGGGGGCGCGAGGACTGAAGCTTTCTTT. The encoded protein is CASSLGGARTEAFF.